Following are 8 T cell receptor beta chains from one sample sequenced in a study of fetal regulatory T cell absence and autoimmunity. Using immunoSEQ multiplex PCR, the repertoire was profiled, and TCRdb retains in-frame clones only, with some absent. The table shows more than 90,000 clones, with 60% to 80% occurring only once. What was sequenced was pancreas tissue. The receptors stem from a male donor with IPEX syndrome.

The rearrangement joins TRBV7-9 to TRBJ2-2; 7 positions match TRBD1. V gave up 5 bases and J gave up 2 bases; unmatched junction bases: 14. The CDR3 runs 18 residues. Germline lookup yields CDR1 SEHNR and CDR2 FQNEAQ (reference sequence). The CDR3 reads CASSAQTGLHTNTGELFF. CDR3 in DNA: TGTGCCAGCAGCGCCCAGACAGGGCTCCATACCAACACCGGGGAGCTGTTTTTT.

Written as DNA, the CDR3 is TGTGCCAGTAGTATGCCCGGGACGGAAGCTTTCTTT. Encoded protein: CASSMPGTEAFF. This chain links TRBV19 with TRBJ1-1; possibly TRBD1 for D (5 bases). The V gene lost 3 bases and the J gene lost 8 bases, with 10 bases spanning the gap. Looked up from germline, CDR1 is LNHDA and CDR2 is SQIVND (reference sequence). The CDR3 covers 12 residues.

V and J are TRBV29-1 and TRBJ2-3; TRBD2 matches 7 bases. V was clipped by 7 bases and J by 2 bases; unmatched bases: 9. From germline, CDR1 is SQVTM and CDR2 ANQGSEA. This CDR3 is built from 14 residues. The CDR3 here is CSERASGFTDTQYF. For the CDR3, the DNA is TGCAGCGAGAGGGCTAGCGGTTTCACAGATACGCAGTATTTT.

The chain couples TRBV10-3 to TRBJ2-3; tentative D call: TRBD2 (5 bases). Between the trimmed V and J ends, which lost 3 bases and 6 bases, there was a span of 13 bases. The germline CDR1 and CDR2 sequences are ENHRY and SYGVKD. This CDR3 is 14 amino acids long. The chain's CDR3 is CAISEDRELDTQYF. The CDR3 nucleotides are TGTGCCATCAGTGAAGATAGGGAGCTCGATACGCAGTATTTT.

The V gene is TRBV5-4, the J gene TRBJ2-7; D may match TRBD1 or TRBD2 (5 bases each). This CDR3 has 15 residues. CDR1 and CDR2 from the germline V gene are SGHNT and YYREEE (reference sequence). V was cut by 5 bases and J by 0 bases, with 15 bases left in between. CDR3 sequence reads: CASRSNPGRSYEQYF. In DNA, the CDR3 is TGTGCCAGCAGATCTAATCCGGGACGCTCCTACGAGCAGTACTTC.

The chain carries TRBV2 and TRBJ2-2; TRBD2 agrees at 14 bases. The CDR3 length is 15 residues. V was clipped by 6 bases and J by 6 bases; unmatched bases: 3. Germline CDR1 and CDR2: SNHLY and FYNNEI. The CDR3 sequence is CASSPTSGGAGELFF. CDR3 DNA: TGTGCCAGCAGCCCGACTAGCGGGGGGGCCGGGGAGCTGTTTTTT.

This chain links TRBV11-2 with TRBJ2-3; 8 nucleotides line up with TRBD2. The CDR3 is 15 amino acids. Germline V lookup: CDR1 SGHAT, CDR2 FQNNGV. Trimming cost V 4 bases and J 1 base; bases outside gene matches: 4. The CDR3 reads CASSSPGLGTDTQYF. CDR3 nucleotides: TGTGCCAGCAGCTCACCGGGACTAGGCACAGATACGCAGTATTTT.

The CDR3 sequence: CASSAGGGLGYTF. Here the CDR3 DNA reads TGTGCCAGCAGCGCTGGGGGGGGGCTTGGCTACACCTTC. The chain is built from TRBV9 and TRBJ1-2, with a possible D match to TRBD1 (6 bases). Germline V gene data show CDR1 as SGDLS and CDR2 as YYNGEE. This CDR3 region has 13 residues. V shed 3 bases and J shed 7 bases, with 13 bases lying between them.